These 13 T cell receptor beta chains were sequenced from one sample in a study of graft-versus-host responses after intestinal transplantation. Graft samples were processed, releasing intraepithelial and lamina propria lymphocytes. Profiling relied on immunoSEQ multiplex PCR, and the TCRdb table lists in-frame clones only, not all of them. The sample comprises about 60,000 clones, about 89% of which are singletons, and more than 1.5% rests with the top ten. The input for sequencing was ileum tissue, taken 350 to 400 days after transplant. The receptors stem from a human patient who received an intestinal transplant, so some T cells may come from the graft donor.

The J gene is TRBJ1-2, the V gene TRBV28; D might be TRBD1 (6 bases). The germline gives CDR1 MDHEN, CDR2 SYDVKM. The CDR3 is 15 residues long. V lost 5 bases and J 0 bases, leaving 13 bases between the germline ends. CDR3 nucleotide sequence: TGTGCCAGCAGTCCGGGGGACAAAACTAACTATGGCTACACCTTC. This gives the protein CASSPGDKTNYGYTF.

The chain recombines TRBV29-1 with TRBJ1-2; tentative D call: TRBD1 (6 bases). Germline V gene sequence: CDR1 SQVTM, CDR2 ANQGSEA. This CDR3 spans 14 amino acids. The V and J ends lost 2 bases and 6 bases respectively, with 16 bases between them. The CDR3 region has the DNA TGCAGCGTTGAAATGGAGGGGGTGGGGGATGGCTACACCTTC. Its translation is CSVEMEGVGDGYTF.

The V call is TRBV5-5, the J call TRBJ2-7, with a tentative D call TRBD1 (6 bases). V lost 3 bases, J lost 2 bases, and 6 bases lay in between. There are 12 residues in the CDR3. The germline V gene encodes CDR1 SGHKS and CDR2 YYEKEE (reference sequence). The CDR3 region is CASSWDTYEQYF. As DNA, the CDR3 is TGTGCCAGCAGCTGGGACACCTACGAGCAGTACTTC.

The chain joins TRBV6-5 to TRBJ2-3, with a possible D match to TRBD2 (6 bases). CDR1 and CDR2 (germline): MNHEY, SVGAGI. The CDR3 runs to 16 residues. Trimming removed 1 base from V and 3 bases from J, with 14 bases in between. CDR3 sequence: CASSYLPGVETDTQYF. In DNA, the CDR3 is TGTGCCAGCAGTTACTTACCGGGGGTAGAGACAGATACGCAGTATTTT.

The chain combines TRBV5-1 with TRBJ2-1; the match to TRBD2 covers 12 bases. The CDR3 has 15 residues. Germline assignment: CDR1 SGHRS and CDR2 YFSETQ. After removal of 4 bases from V and 4 bases from J, the junction contained 3 bases not matched to a gene. The CDR3 is CASSDTSGGYNEQFF. The DNA for the CDR3 is TGCGCCAGCAGCGATACTAGCGGGGGGTACAATGAGCAGTTCTTC.

The chain recombines TRBV12-5 with TRBJ2-1; a possible D gene is TRBD2 (6 bases). The CDR3 runs 14 residues. CDR1 and CDR2 from the germline V gene are LGHNT and FRNRAP. Trimming removed 3 bases from V and 5 bases from J, with 11 bases in between. The CDR3 region is CASGLYGGDNEQFF. CDR3 coding DNA: TGTGCTAGTGGTTTATACGGGGGAGACAATGAGCAGTTCTTC.

The genes are TRBV2 and TRBJ2-2; 11 nucleotides line up with TRBD1. The CDR3 is 19 amino acids. CDR1 SNHLY and CDR2 FYNNEI come from the germline V gene. J lost 5 bases, V lost 10 bases, and 21 bases had no gene match. The CDR3 DNA reads as TGTGCCATTCCTCAGACCCCGCTCGGGACAGGGGGAAGGACCGGGGAGCTGTTTTTT. Translated: CAIPQTPLGTGGRTGELFF.

The genes are TRBV30 and TRBJ2-1; weak D call: TRBD2 (5 bases). The CDR3 consists of 14 residues. Germline assignment: CDR1 GTSNPN and CDR2 SVGIG (reference sequence). Trimming removed 1 base at V and 2 bases at J, with 9 bases between. CDR3 bases: TGTGCCTGGAGTGGGCTAGCCCCCTACAATGAGCAGTTCTTC. This sequence encodes CAWSGLAPYNEQFF.

The chain is built from TRBV2 and TRBJ1-5; D unclear. This CDR3 contains 13 residues. Per germline, CDR1 SNHLY and CDR2 FYNNEI. The V end was cut by 5 bases, the J end by 8 bases, with 13 bases between. CDR3 sequence: CASSSLPREPQHF. Here the CDR3 DNA reads TGTGCCAGCAGTTCACTTCCTAGGGAGCCCCAGCATTTT.

The rearrangement uses TRBV25-1 and TRBJ2-7; D may be TRBD2 (5 bases). CDR1 and CDR2 from the germline V gene are MGHDK and SYGVNS. The length of the CDR3 is 12 residues. Between the trimmed V and J ends, which lost 5 bases and 5 bases, there was a span of 10 bases. The CDR3 DNA follows: TGTGCCAGCAGTCTTTTGACTAACGAGCAGTACTTC. Amino acid sequence: CASSLLTNEQYF.

CDR3 bases: TGTGCCAGCAGCTCGGAAAACAATGAGCAGTTCTTC. It translates to CASSSENNEQFF. The V and J genes are TRBV5-6 and TRBJ2-1; D not certain. Per germline, CDR1 SGHDT and CDR2 YYEEEE. The ends were cut back, 3 bases at V and 5 bases at J, with 6 bases in the middle. The CDR3 runs 12 residues. Using reference TRBV5-6 and TRBJ2-1 for the parts outside the CDR3, the full variable domain is DAGVTQSPTHLIKTRGQQVTLRCSPKSGHDTVSWYQQALGQGPQFIFQYYEEEERQRGNFPDRFSGHQFPNYSSELNVNALLLGDSALYLCASSSENNEQFFGPGTRLTVL.

The J gene is TRBJ2-2, the V gene TRBV6-4; 9 nucleotides line up with TRBD1. V trimming: 4 bases; J trimming: 3 bases; junction bases outside the gene matches: 0. Germline lookup yields CDR1 MRHNA and CDR2 SNTAGT. The CDR3 sequence is 14 residues long. The CDR3 loop reads CASSGTGDTGELFF. In DNA, the CDR3 is TGTGCCAGCAGTGGGACAGGGGACACCGGGGAGCTGTTTTTT.

This clone came up once. This chain uses TRBV29-1 with TRBJ2-1; TRBD1 matches 9 bases. Germline assignment: CDR1 SQVTM and CDR2 ANQGSEA. This CDR3 has 12 amino acids. After removal of 6 bases from V and 7 bases from J, the junction contained 4 bases not matched to a gene. DNA of the CDR3: TGCAGCGTCGGGACAGGGTCAAATGAGCAGTTCTTC. This sequence encodes CSVGTGSNEQFF.